Given below is one T cell receptor beta chain in context. Antigen: not known. Investigators took about 10 milliliters of peripheral blood from every donor. This specimen comes from a study of blood T cells in healthy people across ages. Study-level results: Unknown donor CMV status possibly confounded expanded clonotype changes. Among T cells, TCR beta diversity per million cells dropped roughly linearly as age rose.

Primed by a sample-barcoded 5' primer and a J-beta primer mix, a second PCR proceeded for roughly 7 to 11 cycles. The study obtained at least 2.5 million CDR3-containing paired-end reads from every sample. TCRdb passed the 5' RACE reads through MiXCR, listing each CDR3 protein once. The sample contains approximately 880,000 distinct CDR3 sequences, 45% to 50% of which appear only once. This CDR3 is 13 amino acids long. V gave up 11 bases and J gave up 2 bases; unmatched junction bases: 7. Germline V gene data show CDR1 as MNHEY and CDR2 as SVGEGT. The chain links TRBV6-2 or TRBV6-3 to TRBJ2-7; 9 bases line up with TRBD2. The TCR was taken from a man aged 30 to 39 in good health. The specimen sequenced was blood. CDR3 nucleotides: TGTGCCGGCAATGCGGGGGGGGCCTACGAGCAGTACTTC. Its protein is CAGNAGGAYEQYF.